The rows below give T cell receptor beta chains drawn from one sample of a study of blood T cell repertoires in COVID-19. Repertoires were generated with immunoSEQ multiplex PCR, while TCRdb's copy carries only in-frame clones and drops some. The sample lists fewer than 250,000 clones, under 90% seen once, with roughly 4.1% in the top ten. The specimen was peripheral blood. These receptors were obtained from a man in his forties or fifties with acute or convalescent COVID-19. CDR3s include the opening cysteine and the closing phenylalanine or tryptophan.

14 | TRBV10-3 | CAISGRQGSGGYTF
14 | TRBV10-1 | CASSQQGRSDTQYF
14 | TRBV5-4 | CASSSGSSGNTIYF
15 | TRBV19 | CASSAGTTGHDEQFF
13 | TRBV11-2 | CASSLRDRGGYTF
16 | TRBV6-5 | CASSYIGRDNTGELFF
14 | TRBV5-1 | CASSLGTAADIQYF
19 | TRBV4-1 | CASSQERWDRGLGSTEAFF
18 | TRBV19 | CASSSFEDRAIGNTEAFF
16 | TRBV27 | CASSRTTRGLGGELFF
14 | TRBV5-1 | CASSLDRDGTEAFF
14 | TRBV7-6 | CASSLVSSGGTQYF
15 | TRBV7-3 | CASSAHMGQGSEQFF
16 | TRBV4-1 | CASSQDFDRAGGKLFF
19 | TRBV30 | CAWSGDSGTGVLGYYGYTF
16 | TRBV19 | CASRVGGAGGADTQYF
15 | TRBV6-4 | CASREDRGGHQPQHF
15 | TRBV2 | CASRRTTATDEKLFF
16 | TRBV6-5 | CASSWGGPNPYNEQFF
17 | TRBV12-5 | CASGLAGDSNHRNTQYF
14 | TRBV6-1 | CASSEQAANQPQHF
15 | TRBV19 | CASRPRVAGGPVQFF
15 | TRBV6-5 | CASTRGRGVNTEAFF
13 | TRBV6-2/TRBV6-3 | CASSGHNDQPQHF
15 | TRBV6-5 | CASSPSGTGVHEQFF
15 | TRBV19 | CASTASQDSGNTIYF
14 | TRBV7-6 | CASSPLDRTYGYTF
13 | TRBV7-2 | CASSSTALYGYTF
16 | TRBV19 | CASTMLSGQGKQPQHF
16 | TRBV19 | CASTQMGQGVAGELFF
15 | TRBV5-1 | CASSFGSGGDEKLFF
13 | TRBV7-9 | CASTLRGDGTQYF
15 | TRBV11-2 | CASSLAGGAGQPQHF
13 | TRBV10-2 | CASTPGGSYEQYF
13 | TRBV10-2 | CASSDASAYGYTF
13 | TRBV4-2 | CASSQVPGETQYF
13 | TRBV7-6 | CASKRTLNTEAFF
14 | TRBV5-1 | CASRRDRVDSPLHF
14 | TRBV6-2/TRBV6-3 | CASSPWEGAYEQYF
14 | TRBV7-6 | CASSLAAQGSEQYF
13 | TRBV14 | CASSQDEGTEAFF
14 | TRBV18 | CASSPDSGGNTIYF
17 | TRBV5-1 | CASSNSGSQLMNTEAFF
14 | TRBV27 | CASRNRTMNTEAFF
16 | TRBV5-1 | CASSLAAGGRNEKLFF
16 | TRBV7-2 | CASSYPVLGGADGYTF
15 | TRBV6-1 | CASSESQALPYGYTF
16 | TRBV7-2 | CASSPGQGRGDTEAFF
16 | TRBV7-9 | CASSLYRDRWWDTQYF
15 | TRBV18 | CASSRTGGRNQPQHF
13 | TRBV7-3 | CASSETQNTEAFF
15 | TRBV19 | CASRPGTTTNEKLFF
12 | TRBV6-5 | CASRSTGSGAFF
15 | TRBV9 | CASSVAWTGGTEAFF
18 | TRBV5-4 | CASSHNPLAGGYQETQYF
14 | TRBV5-1 | CASSLFQGNTEAFF
16 | TRBV5-6 | CASTQLPPDRSKGYTF
16 | TRBV6-5 | CASSSTGAFMNTEAFF
15 | TRBV18 | CASSPRAHEGTEAFF